A selection of T cell receptor beta chains follows, all from one sample in a study of blood T cell repertoires in COVID-19. Sequencing used immunoSEQ multiplex PCR; TCRdb keeps in-frame clones, though not all of them. The sample shows about 27,000 clones, 83% of them seen only once. Specimen: peripheral blood. The receptor source for this set is a man aged 65 to 79 with active COVID-19. Each CDR3 is given with its conserved first and last residue. A D gene is named only where the DNA matches it firmly. Clone size is shown for a subset of rows, as once, few, many or a class of expanded clone.

TGTGCCAGTAGGTCACTAGCGGGCTACGAGCAGTACTTC | CASRSLAGYEQYF | TRBD2 | NA | TRBJ2-7 | 13 | TRBV19
TGTGCCAGCAGCTTAGTCCCAGGTAGCAATCAGCCCCAGCATTTT | CASSLVPGSNQPQHF | NA | NA | TRBJ1-5 | 15 | TRBV11-2
TGTGCCACCAGTGATCGGACAGGGCGAGGCTACACCTTC | CATSDRTGRGYTF | TRBD1 | NA | TRBJ1-2 | 13 | TRBV24-1
TGTGCCAGCAGCCGGGACAGACACCCCTACAATGAGCAGTTCTTC | CASSRDRHPYNEQFF | TRBD1 | NA | TRBJ2-1 | 15 | TRBV28
TGTGCCAGCAGCTCTTCCGGTGATTCACCCCTCCACTTT | CASSSSGDSPLHF | NA | NA | TRBJ1-6 | 13 | TRBV28
TGTGCCAGCAGTTACACCGGGACACACTATGGCTACACCTTC | CASSYTGTHYGYTF | NA | NA | TRBJ1-2 | 14 | TRBV6-5
TGTGCCAGCAGAAGTAGGACAGCCACTAATGAAAAACTGTTTTTT | CASRSRTATNEKLFF | NA | NA | TRBJ1-4 | 15 | TRBV2
TGCGCCAGCAGCTGGGGTACCTACGGGGAAACTGAAGCTTTCTTT | CASSWGTYGETEAFF | NA | few | TRBJ1-1 | 15 | TRBV5-1
TGCAGCGTCACGGGACAGGGATCAAATAGCAATCAGCCCCAGCATTTT | CSVTGQGSNSNQPQHF | TRBD1 | NA | TRBJ1-5 | 16 | TRBV29-1
TGTGCCAGCTCACCCCCGAACCAGGGGAACGCGAACACCGGGGAGCTGTTTTTT | CASSPPNQGNANTGELFF | NA | NA | TRBJ2-2 | 18 | TRBV18
TGTGCCAGCAGTCCCCGACAGGGGGCCGCCTACGAGCAGTACTTC | CASSPRQGAAYEQYF | TRBD1 | few | TRBJ2-7 | 15 | TRBV6-6
TGTGCCAGCAGCTCAGGAGGTGACAGGGGGCCCTATGGCTACACCTTC | CASSSGGDRGPYGYTF | TRBD1 | NA | TRBJ1-2 | 16 | TRBV13
TGTGCCAGTAGTATAGTCCCATTGAACACTGAAGCTTTCTTT | CASSIVPLNTEAFF | NA | NA | TRBJ1-1 | 14 | TRBV19
TGTGCCAGCAGCCCTATGGACAGGGCTAGGTATGGCTACACCTTC | CASSPMDRARYGYTF | TRBD1 | once | TRBJ1-2 | 15 | TRBV9
TGTGCCAGCAGTACCGTAGGGGGCAGGGGGTACACTGAAGCTTTCTTT | CASSTVGGRGYTEAFF | TRBD1 | NA | TRBJ1-1 | 16 | TRBV28
TGCGCCAGCAGCCCGGGACAGGGAGCCGACTCCTACGAGCAGTACTTC | CASSPGQGADSYEQYF | TRBD1 | NA | TRBJ2-7 | 16 | TRBV5-1
TGTGCCACCAGTGATTCTTATCAGCCCCAGCATTTT | CATSDSYQPQHF | NA | few | TRBJ1-5 | 12 | TRBV24-1
TGCAGCGTTACGACAGCCACTACCTACGAGCAGTACTTC | CSVTTATTYEQYF | NA | NA | TRBJ2-7 | 13 | TRBV29-1
TGTGCCAGCTCATCCCGGACATTCAACACTGAAGCTTTCTTT | CASSSRTFNTEAFF | NA | NA | TRBJ1-1 | 14 | TRBV18
TGTGCCAGCAGCTCTACCAGGGGTTACTGGTACACCTTC | CASSSTRGYWYTF | NA | NA | TRBJ1-2 | 13 | TRBV27
TGCGCCAGCAGCTTATTCCGCAGGGAAGAGACCCAGTACTTC | CASSLFRREETQYF | NA | NA | TRBJ2-5 | 14 | TRBV5-1
TGTGCCAGCAGCCCAGGTCCCTCCGGCTATGGCTACACCTTC | CASSPGPSGYGYTF | NA | NA | TRBJ1-2 | 14 | TRBV13
TGTGCCTGGGATCCGGGACTAGGAGACACAGATACGCAGTATTTT | CAWDPGLGDTDTQYF | TRBD2 | NA | TRBJ2-3 | 15 | TRBV30
TGTGCCAGCAGGGTTTTGCGGGAGGGATCGGAGTACTTC | CASRVLREGSEYF | TRBD2 | NA | TRBJ2-7 | 13 | TRBV2
TGCGCCAGCAGTCATCCGGCCCGTAATAGACAGTTCTACAATGAGCAGTTCTTC | CASSHPARNRQFYNEQFF | NA | NA | TRBJ2-1 | 18 | TRBV23-1
TGTGCCAGCAACTGGGGCAGGGTTGACCTGGATAATTCACCCCTCCACTTT | CASNWGRVDLDNSPLHF | NA | few | TRBJ1-6 | 17 | TRBV2